This entry lists 27 T cell receptor beta chains sequenced from one sample in a study of blood T cells in healthy people across ages (dated by TCRdb to between 2014 and 2016). Libraries were prepared through 5' RACE. For sequencing, an Illumina HiSeq 2500 was employed. A second PCR of about 7 to 12 cycles was run with a J-beta primer mix and a sample-barcoded 5' primer. TCRdb itself trimmed the public reads at Q25 with fastp, ran MiXCR and retained productive beta chains. Rows with one shared CDR3 protein collapse into an entry with the most common genes and DNA. Recorded for this sample are about 1.5 million distinct CDR3 sequences; roughly 43% of them occurred a single time. Approximately 4% of the sample is in the top ten clones. Sequencing was performed on blood. These receptors were collected from a woman aged 18 to 35 in good health.

This clonotype was detected a few times. The chain links TRBV27 to TRBJ2-7, with 7 bases matching TRBD2. V lost 5 bases and J lost 3; bases outside the gene matches: 13. The germline gives CDR1 MNHEY, CDR2 SMNVEV (reference sequence). This CDR3 has 16 amino acids. The CDR3, as DNA: TGTGCCAGCAGTCCCTCCCCGGCGGGAGCTCTCTACGAGCAGTACTTC. Translated, it gives CASSPSPAGALYEQYF.

The chain is built from TRBV30 and TRBJ1-1; TRBD1 is a possible D gene (6 bases). The CDR3 sequence is 12 residues long. CDR1 is GTSNPN and CDR2 is SVGIG in the germline V gene (reference sequence). V dropped 2 bases and J dropped 8 bases, with 12 bases sitting between them. The CDR3 coding sequence is TGTGCCTGGAGTAGGGACACGCCCGAAGCTTTCTTT. Its protein product is CAWSRDTPEAFF. The whole variable domain, remainder taken from reference TRBV30 and TRBJ1-1, is SQTIHQWPATLVQPVGSPLSLECTVEGTSNPNLYWYRQAAGRGLQLLFYSVGIGQISSEVPQNLSASRPQDRQFILSSKKLLLSDSGFYLCAWSRDTPEAFFGQGTRLTVV.

This clonotype appeared a few times. This chain links TRBV12-3 or TRBV12-4 with TRBJ2-1; 9 nucleotides match TRBD2. Trimming took 4 bases from V and 9 from J; bases not matched to a gene: 10. This CDR3 is built from 15 residues. This CDR3 is CASSSFALAGAEQFF. The CDR3 DNA is TGTGCCAGCAGTTCATTCGCCTTAGCGGGAGCTGAGCAGTTCTTC.

This clonotype was detected only a few times. This chain joins TRBV6-1 and TRBJ1-1, with TRBD1 identical over 7 bases. The length of the CDR3 is 14 residues. Per germline, CDR1 MNHNS and CDR2 SASEGT. After removal of 6 bases from V and 4 bases from J, the junction contained 8 bases not matched to a gene. The CDR3 DNA reads TGTGCCAGCAGAGTAGACAGGGAGAGCACTGAAGCTTTCTTT. It translates to CASRVDRESTEAFF.

This clonotype was seen many times. V and J are TRBV15 and TRBJ2-7; TRBD1 is a possible D gene (5 bases). The V and J ends lost 0 bases and 4 bases respectively, with 13 bases between them. Germline V gene sequence: CDR1 LNHNV, CDR2 YYDKDF (reference sequence). The CDR3 is 15 residues long. This CDR3 is CATSRDGQGNYEQYF. CDR3 in DNA: TGTGCCACCAGCAGAGATGGGCAGGGAAATTACGAGCAGTACTTC.

The chain links TRBV15 to TRBJ2-3, with D possibly being TRBD1 (5 bases). Germline V gene data show CDR1 as LNHNV and CDR2 as YYDKDF (reference sequence). The CDR3 is made up of 16 amino acids. Trimming shortened V by 0 bases and J by 0 bases, and 10 bases separated the two germline ends. The CDR3 region is CATSREYRFSTDTQYF. The CDR3 nucleotides are TGTGCCACCAGCAGAGAGTACAGGTTTAGCACAGATACGCAGTATTTT.

The sample holds a few counts of this clonotype. This rearrangement joins TRBV7-9 to TRBJ2-7; 7 bases are a match to TRBD2. V dropped 0 bases and J dropped 0; count of bases not matched to a gene: 5. This CDR3 spans 16 amino acids. The germline V gene encodes CDR1 SEHNR and CDR2 FQNEAQ (reference sequence). This chain's CDR3 is CASSLAYGGSSYEQYF. The CDR3 bases are TGTGCCAGCAGCTTAGCGTACGGGGGGAGCTCCTACGAGCAGTACTTC.

This clonotype was found many times. The J gene is TRBJ2-4, the V gene TRBV7-9; the D gene is possibly TRBD1 (5 bases). In germline, CDR1 is SEHNR, CDR2 FQNEAQ (reference sequence). The CDR3 runs to 14 residues. Trimming took off 2 bases at V and 6 bases at J, with 11 bases between the two ends. The CDR3 DNA follows: TGTGCCAGCAGCTTAAACGCGCAGGGAAACATTCAGTACTTC. Translation gives CASSLNAQGNIQYF.

The rearrangement links TRBV7-9 to TRBJ2-7; possible D gene TRBD1, 5 bases. The CDR3 consists of 20 residues. Trimming removed 0 bases from V and 1 base from J, with 25 bases in between. Germline V gene sequence: CDR1 SEHNR, CDR2 FQNEAQ (reference sequence). CDR3 in DNA: TGTGCCAGCAGCTTAGCGTCCACGGCAGCAGGGTATAGGGTATCCTACGAGCAGTACTTC. Translated: CASSLASTAAGYRVSYEQYF.

The chain uses TRBV20-1 and TRBJ2-4; D possibly corresponds to TRBD1 (6 bases). The DNA matches TRBJ2-5 better at its end, which makes the J call doubtful. CDR3 length: 14 amino acids. CDR1 and CDR2 from the germline V gene are DFQATT and SNEGSKA (reference sequence). CDR3 bases: TGCAGTGCTAGTGACAGGTACCGGTTAGAGACCCAGTACTTC. This sequence encodes CSASDRYRLETQYF.

There are a few counts of this clonotype. CDR3 DNA sequence: TGCAGTGCCATACCGGGACTAGCGGGACTGGCACCCTACGAGCAGTACTTC. Amino acids: CSAIPGLAGLAPYEQYF. The genes are TRBV20-1 and TRBJ2-7; 13 nucleotides line up with TRBD2. V gave up 6 bases and J gave up 2 bases; unmatched junction bases: 13. This CDR3 has 17 residues. Germline loops: CDR1 DFQATT, CDR2 SNEGSKA (reference sequence).

The chain carries TRBV7-2 and TRBJ2-1; 9 bases agree with TRBD1. The CDR3 is 17 residues long. Germline assignment: CDR1 SGHTA and CDR2 FQGNSA. V was pared by 3 bases and J by 2 bases, with 8 bases of the junction left unmatched. DNA for the CDR3: TGTGCCAGCAGCTTGGCCCCGGGGACAGGGCCCTACAATGAGCAGTTCTTC. The encoded protein is CASSLAPGTGPYNEQFF.

The V gene is TRBV11-2, the J gene TRBJ2-2, with TRBD1 identical over 7 bases. Germline CDR1 SGHAT, CDR2 FQNNGV. V was clipped by 6 bases and J by 5 bases; unmatched bases: 9. There are 15 residues in the CDR3. The CDR3 sequence is CASRPTQGKTGELFF. The CDR3 region has the DNA TGTGCCAGCAGGCCTACACAGGGGAAGACCGGGGAGCTGTTTTTT.

The CDR3 region has the DNA TGTGCCAGCAGCCCTCGCCCAGAGGGGGTTGGCTACACCTTC. Protein sequence: CASSPRPEGVGYTF. The chain couples TRBV9 to TRBJ1-2; possible D gene TRBD1, 6 bases. There are 14 residues in the CDR3. Between the trimmed V and J ends, which lost 4 bases and 7 bases, there was a span of 17 bases. Germline-derived CDR1 and CDR2 are SGDLS and YYNGEE.

The chain recombines TRBV6-5 with TRBJ1-2; TRBD1 matches 7 bases. V trimming: 6 bases; J trimming: 6 bases; junction bases outside the gene matches: 13. Germline V gene lookup returns CDR1 MNHEY and CDR2 SVGAGI. The CDR3 extends over 15 amino acids. In nucleotides, the CDR3 is TGTGCCAGCAGAGAACAGGGGCCGTCGATCGATGGCTACACCTTC. Protein sequence: CASREQGPSIDGYTF.

The CDR3 region has the DNA TGTGCCAGCAGCTTCTCGACAATAGCGGGGGGGGAGGCAGATACGCAGTATTTT. It yields the protein CASSFSTIAGGEADTQYF. The J gene is TRBJ2-3, the V gene TRBV12-3 or TRBV12-4; TRBD2 matches at 11 bases. This CDR3 contains 18 residues. Losses at the gene ends were 6 bases for V and 4 bases for J; bases not matched to a gene: 15.

In DNA, the CDR3 is TGCGCCAGCAGCCACGGGCCCCGGATTAGGGTGGGTTATGGCTACACCTTC. Translating it yields CASSHGPRIRVGYGYTF. This chain uses TRBV4-3 with TRBJ1-2, with no clear D. There are 17 residues in the CDR3. CDR1 is LGHNA, CDR2 YSLEER, per germline. Between the trimmed V and J ends, which lost 3 bases and 5 bases, there was a span of 22 bases.

This clonotype has a handful of counts. The V call is TRBV7-9, the J call TRBJ1-2; D unclear. CDR1 and CDR2 (germline): SEHNR, FQNEAQ (reference sequence). The V end lost 1 base, the J end lost 6 bases, and 18 bases lay between the germline ends. The length of the CDR3 is 16 residues. CDR3: CASSLDYEVKRDGYTF. The CDR3 coding sequence is TGTGCCAGCAGCTTAGATTATGAGGTTAAGAGGGATGGCTACACCTTC.

This clonotype occurred once. The gene calls are TRBV7-3 and TRBJ2-5, with 10 bases identical to TRBD2. Trimming at V came to 8 bases and at J to 11 bases, leaving 11 bases not matched to a gene. The CDR3 spans 13 residues. Germline CDR1 is SGHTA and CDR2 is FQGTGA. CDR3 residues: CASAKREGYEQYF. The CDR3 bases are TGTGCCAGCGCAAAGCGGGAGGGCTATGAGCAGTACTTC.

This clonotype has only a few counts. The chain is built from TRBV10-3 and TRBJ2-7; tentatively, D is TRBD1 (6 bases). Per germline, CDR1 ENHRY and CDR2 SYGVKD. The CDR3 has 14 residues. Trimming took 0 bases from V and 3 from J, leaving 9 bases between them. DNA for the CDR3: TGTGCCATCAGTGAGTCGGGACAAGTCTACGAGCAGTACTTC. Residues: CAISESGQVYEQYF.

Only a few counts were recorded for this clonotype. The chain combines TRBV4-1 with TRBJ1-2; TRBD1 matches at 11 bases. This CDR3 region has 15 residues. CDR1 is MGHRA and CDR2 is YSYEKL in the germline V gene. Trimming at V came to 4 bases and at J to 5 bases, leaving 6 bases not matched to a gene. CDR3 in amino acids: CASSPGTGGRYGYTF. CDR3 in DNA: TGCGCCAGCAGCCCAGGGACAGGGGGGAGGTATGGCTACACCTTC.

This chain uses TRBV5-1 with TRBJ2-7; 8 bases agree with TRBD2. V lost 4 bases and J lost 1; bases outside the gene matches: 7. The CDR3 is 15 residues long. Germline CDR1 is SGHRS and CDR2 is YFSETQ. The CDR3 DNA is TGCGCCAGCAGCACCACCGGGACTAGATCCTACGAGCAGTACTTC. As protein: CASSTTGTRSYEQYF. The full variable domain, rest sourced from reference TRBV5-1 and TRBJ2-7, is KAGVTQTPRYLIKTRGQQVTLSCSPISGHRSVSWYQQTPGQGLQFLFEYFSETQRNKGNFPGRFSGRQFSNSRSEMNVSTLELGDSALYLCASSTTGTRSYEQYFGPGTRLTVT.

The table lists this clonotype with a few counts. V usage is TRBV29-1 and J usage is TRBJ1-1, with D uncertain. Germline CDR1 reads SQVTM; CDR2 reads ANQGSEA. This CDR3 comprises 12 residues. Deletions cut 7 bases from V and 0 bases from J, with 9 bases between. The CDR3 sequence is CSGGPMNTEAFF. The CDR3 DNA reads as TGCAGCGGGGGTCCTATGAACACTGAAGCTTTCTTT.

This clonotype was observed a few times. CDR3 in DNA: TGTGCCAGCAGGCCCGGCGGAGGTGACGGCTACACCTTC. Protein product: CASRPGGGDGYTF. The chain joins TRBV27 to TRBJ1-2, with D unclear. This CDR3 has 13 amino acids. The V end lost 6 bases, the J end lost 8 bases, and 16 bases lay between the germline ends. The V gene's germline CDR1 is MNHEY and CDR2 SMNVEV (reference sequence).

The V call is TRBV7-2, the J call TRBJ2-7; 10 nucleotides match TRBD2. The end of the DNA fits TRBJ2-4 better, so the J call may be wrong. The germline CDR1 and CDR2 sequences are SGHTA and FQGNSA. The CDR3 has 15 amino acids. The CDR3 loop is CASSFRAGGRNIQYF. CDR3 DNA: TGTGCCAGCAGCTTCCGAGCGGGGGGGAGAAACATTCAGTACTTC.

The chain joins TRBV5-6 to TRBJ1-2; weak D call: TRBD1 (5 bases). CDR1 is SGHDT and CDR2 is YYEEEE in the germline V gene. Trimming left V 4 bases short and J 3 bases short, with 19 bases between. The CDR3 is 16 residues long. CDR3 coding DNA: TGTGCCAGCAGCCAAGTGGGGGAAGGGCGAGACTATGGCTACACCTTC. It specifies CASSQVGEGRDYGYTF.

In this sample, this clonotype turned up a few times. Its ends do not fully match the called genes, so a read error is possible. This chain connects TRBV6-5 to TRBJ2-3, with 11 bases that match TRBD2. The CDR3 has 16 residues. Germline CDR1 and CDR2: MNHEY and SVGAGI. CDR3 sequence: CASCPSGGFFADTRYF. The CDR3 DNA follows: TGTGCCAGCTGCCCTAGCGGGGGGTTTTTCGCAGATACGCGGTATTTT.